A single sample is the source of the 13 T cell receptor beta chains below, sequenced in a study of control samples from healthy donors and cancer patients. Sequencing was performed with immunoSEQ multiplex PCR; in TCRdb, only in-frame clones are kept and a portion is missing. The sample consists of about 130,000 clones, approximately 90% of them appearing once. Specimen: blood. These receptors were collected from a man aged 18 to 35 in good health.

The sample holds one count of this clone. CDR3 nucleotides: TGTGCCAGCAGTGAATATATAGGGCCGATGGACTATTCACCCCTCCACTTT. It yields the protein CASSEYIGPMDYSPLHF. The rearrangement uses TRBV25-1 and TRBJ1-6; D unclear. Germline V lookup: CDR1 MGHDK, CDR2 SYGVNS. Trimming removed 0 bases at V and 8 bases at J, with 17 bases between. This CDR3 comprises 17 residues.

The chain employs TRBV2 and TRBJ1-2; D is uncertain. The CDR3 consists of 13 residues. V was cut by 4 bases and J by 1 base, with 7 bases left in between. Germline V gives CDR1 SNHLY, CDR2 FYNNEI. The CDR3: CASSVGGNYGYTF. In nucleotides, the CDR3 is TGTGCCAGCAGTGTTGGAGGTAACTATGGCTACACCTTC.

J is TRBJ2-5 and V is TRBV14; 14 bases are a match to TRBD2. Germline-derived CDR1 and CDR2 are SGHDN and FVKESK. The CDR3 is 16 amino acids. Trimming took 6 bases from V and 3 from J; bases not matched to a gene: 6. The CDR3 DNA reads TGTGCCAGCAGTGCTTGGGGACTAGCGGGGGAAGAGACCCAGTACTTC. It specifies CASSAWGLAGEETQYF.

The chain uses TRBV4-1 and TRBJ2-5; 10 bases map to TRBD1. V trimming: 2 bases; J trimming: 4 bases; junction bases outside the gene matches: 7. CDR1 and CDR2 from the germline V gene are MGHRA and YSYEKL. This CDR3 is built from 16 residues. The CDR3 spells CASSQRQGAVRETQYF. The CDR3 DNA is TGCGCCAGCAGCCAACGACAGGGGGCAGTGAGAGAGACCCAGTACTTC.

CDR3 bases: TGTGCCAGCTCCGGGGAGAGGAATCAGCCCCAGCATTTT. It is translated as CASSGERNQPQHF. This chain connects TRBV18 to TRBJ1-5; the D is unclear. Per germline, CDR1 KGHSH and CDR2 LQKENI. The V end was cut by 6 bases, the J end by 4 bases, with 10 bases between. This CDR3 is 13 amino acids long.

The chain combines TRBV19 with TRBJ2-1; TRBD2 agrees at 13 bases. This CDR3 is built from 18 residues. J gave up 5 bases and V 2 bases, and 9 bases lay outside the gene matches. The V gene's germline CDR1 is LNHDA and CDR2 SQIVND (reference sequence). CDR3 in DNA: TGTGCCAGTAGTATACCAGGACTAGCGGGGGCTATAAACAATGAGCAGTTCTTC. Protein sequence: CASSIPGLAGAINNEQFF. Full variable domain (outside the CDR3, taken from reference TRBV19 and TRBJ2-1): DGGITQSPKYLFRKEGQNVTLSCEQNLNHDAMYWYRQDPGQGLRLIYYSQIVNDFQKGDIAEGYSVSREKKESFPLTVTSAQKNPTAFYLCASSIPGLAGAINNEQFFGPGTRLTVL.

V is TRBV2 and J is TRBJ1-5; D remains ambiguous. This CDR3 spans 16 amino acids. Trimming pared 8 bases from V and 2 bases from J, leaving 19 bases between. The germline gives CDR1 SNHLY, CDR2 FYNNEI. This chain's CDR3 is CASSGPADMGNQPQHF. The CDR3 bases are TGTGCCAGCTCCGGACCGGCCGATATGGGCAATCAGCCCCAGCATTTT.

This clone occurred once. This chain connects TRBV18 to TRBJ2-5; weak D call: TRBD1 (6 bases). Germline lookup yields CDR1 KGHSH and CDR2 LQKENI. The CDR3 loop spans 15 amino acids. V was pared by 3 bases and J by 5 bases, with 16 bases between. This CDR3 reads CASSPMGADKETQYF. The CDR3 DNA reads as TGTGCCAGCTCACCTATGGGGGCGGATAAGGAGACCCAGTACTTC.

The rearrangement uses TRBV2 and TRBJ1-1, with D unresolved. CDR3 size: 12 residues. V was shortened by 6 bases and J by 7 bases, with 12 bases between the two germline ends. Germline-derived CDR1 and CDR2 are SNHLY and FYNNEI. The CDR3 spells CASRDWAIEAFF. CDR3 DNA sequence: TGTGCCAGCAGGGATTGGGCGATTGAAGCTTTCTTT. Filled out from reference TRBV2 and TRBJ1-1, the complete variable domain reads EPEVTQTPSHQVTQMGQEVILRCVPISNHLYFYWYRQILGQKVEFLVSFYNNEISEKSEIFDDQFSVERPDGSNFTLKIRSTKLEDSAMYFCASRDWAIEAFFGQGTRLTVV.

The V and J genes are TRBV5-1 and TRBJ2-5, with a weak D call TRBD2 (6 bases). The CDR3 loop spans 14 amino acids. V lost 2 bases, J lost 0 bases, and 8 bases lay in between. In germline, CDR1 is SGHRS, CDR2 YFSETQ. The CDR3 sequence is CASSFGGNQETQYF. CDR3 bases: TGCGCCAGCAGCTTCGGCGGGAACCAAGAGACCCAGTACTTC.

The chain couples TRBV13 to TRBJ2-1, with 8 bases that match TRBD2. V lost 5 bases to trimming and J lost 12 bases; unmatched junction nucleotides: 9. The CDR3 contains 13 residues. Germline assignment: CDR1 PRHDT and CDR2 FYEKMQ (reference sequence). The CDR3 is CASSLGLDFGQFF. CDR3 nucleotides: TGTGCCAGCAGCCTGGGACTAGACTTCGGGCAGTTCTTC.

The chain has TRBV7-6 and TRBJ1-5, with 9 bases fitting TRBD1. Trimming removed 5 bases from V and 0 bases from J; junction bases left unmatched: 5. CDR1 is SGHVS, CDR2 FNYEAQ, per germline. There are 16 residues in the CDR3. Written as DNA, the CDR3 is TGTGCCAGCAGCCCCGGGACAGGGACTAGCAATCAGCCCCAGCATTTT. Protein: CASSPGTGTSNQPQHF. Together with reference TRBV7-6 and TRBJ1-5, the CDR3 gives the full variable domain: GAGVSQSPRYKVTKRGQDVALRCDPISGHVSLYWYRQALGQGPEFLTYFNYEAQQDKSGLPNDRFSAERPEGSISTLTIQRTEQRDSAMYRCASSPGTGTSNQPQHFGDGTRLSIL.

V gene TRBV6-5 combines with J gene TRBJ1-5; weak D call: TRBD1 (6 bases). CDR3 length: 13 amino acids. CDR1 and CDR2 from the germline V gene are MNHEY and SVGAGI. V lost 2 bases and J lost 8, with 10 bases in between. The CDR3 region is CASSYGGQEPQHF. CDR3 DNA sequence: TGTGCCAGCAGTTACGGGGGGCAGGAGCCCCAGCATTTT.